Listed below are T cell receptor beta chains from one sample, sequenced in a study of CD8 T cells in Susac syndrome. From the immunoSEQ multiplex PCR reads, TCRdb called clonotypes with MiXCR, one entry per CDR3 protein. The sample has 160,000 or so distinct CDR3 sequences; under 95% are singletons. Sequencing was performed on CD4+ T cells from PBMCs. Every receptor here comes from a human donor in good health. Both conserved end residues are trimmed from each CDR3.

TRBV11-3 ASSLCFVRDNAKNIQY
TRBV11-3 ASSLWPEEETQY
TRBV27 ASRKTGGLYEQY
TRBV2 ASLSGRRSDTQY
TRBV7-9 ASSPTGGSVF
TRBV10-3 AISGGLVETQY
TRBV6-2/TRBV6-3 ASSYSNREDEQF
TRBV27 ASSPPGTGELF
TRBV2 ASRAANSGNTIY
TRBV15 ATSRVTGPGEAF
TRBV7-9 ASSTRREAEAF
TRBV28 ASSLPTSGRMGEQF
TRBV3-1 ASSQVGVNYEQY
TRBV30 AWNGRRSYNEQF
TRBV29-1 SVEKGRYEQY
TRBV29-1 SVEQAQNYGYT
TRBV20-1 SARSQAGAYYNEQF
TRBV2 ASSPDRNQPQH
TRBV7-2 ASSLEGVSSNEQF
TRBV7-3 ASSPDTNYGYT
TRBV3-1 ASSQEGSVQPQH
TRBV12-3/TRBV12-4 ASSPTEYSNQPQH
TRBV5-8 ASSFAPRGMRAF
TRBV20-1 SARLGVEQY
TRBV5-1 ASSQTGTSYYEQY
TRBV9 ASSLRHSGNTGELF
TRBV27 ASSFTSVRASYEQY
TRBV28 ASSPGTYEKLF
TRBV7-9 ASSLWAGGPVNEQF
TRBV12-3/TRBV12-4 ASSARDQHPEKLF
TRBV10-3 AISESALETQY